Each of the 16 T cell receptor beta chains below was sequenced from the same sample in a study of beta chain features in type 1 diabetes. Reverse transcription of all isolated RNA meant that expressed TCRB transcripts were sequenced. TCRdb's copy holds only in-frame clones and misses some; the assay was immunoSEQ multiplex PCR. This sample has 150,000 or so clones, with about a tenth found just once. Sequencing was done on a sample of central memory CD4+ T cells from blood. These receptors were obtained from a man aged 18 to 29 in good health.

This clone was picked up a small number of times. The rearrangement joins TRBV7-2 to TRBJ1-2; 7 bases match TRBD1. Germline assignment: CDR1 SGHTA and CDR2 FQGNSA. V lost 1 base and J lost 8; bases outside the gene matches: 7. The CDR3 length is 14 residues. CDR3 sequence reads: CASSLVRGPGGYTF. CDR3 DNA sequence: TGTGCCAGCAGCTTAGTAAGGGGGCCTGGGGGCTACACCTTC.

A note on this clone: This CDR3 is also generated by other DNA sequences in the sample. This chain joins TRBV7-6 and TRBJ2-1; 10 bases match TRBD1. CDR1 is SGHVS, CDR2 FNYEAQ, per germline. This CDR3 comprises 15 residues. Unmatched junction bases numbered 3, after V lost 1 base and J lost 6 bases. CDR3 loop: CASSLGTGGLNEQFF. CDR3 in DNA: TGTGCCAGCAGCTTAGGGACAGGGGGTCTCAATGAGCAGTTCTTC.

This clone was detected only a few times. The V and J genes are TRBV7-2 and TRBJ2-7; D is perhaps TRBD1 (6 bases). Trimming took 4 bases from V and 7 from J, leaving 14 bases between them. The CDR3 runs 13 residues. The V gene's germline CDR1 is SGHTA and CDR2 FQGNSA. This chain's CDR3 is CASSYRTELEQYF. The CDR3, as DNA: TGTGCCAGCAGCTACAGGACAGAGTTGGAGCAGTACTTC.

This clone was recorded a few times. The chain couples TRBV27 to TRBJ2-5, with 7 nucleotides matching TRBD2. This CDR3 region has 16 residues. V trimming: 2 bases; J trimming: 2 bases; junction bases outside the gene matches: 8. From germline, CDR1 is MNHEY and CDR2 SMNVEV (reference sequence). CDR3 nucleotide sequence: TGTGCCAGCAGTTTAGGGGGAGCGGGGCGACAAGAGACCCAGTACTTC. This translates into CASSLGGAGRQETQYF.

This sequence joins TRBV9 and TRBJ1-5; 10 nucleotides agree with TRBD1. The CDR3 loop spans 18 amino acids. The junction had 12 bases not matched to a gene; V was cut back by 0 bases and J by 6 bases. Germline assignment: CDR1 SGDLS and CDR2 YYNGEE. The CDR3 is CASSVVPTGTGASQPQHF. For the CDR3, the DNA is TGTGCCAGCAGCGTAGTTCCTACCGGGACAGGGGCTTCTCAGCCCCAGCATTTT.

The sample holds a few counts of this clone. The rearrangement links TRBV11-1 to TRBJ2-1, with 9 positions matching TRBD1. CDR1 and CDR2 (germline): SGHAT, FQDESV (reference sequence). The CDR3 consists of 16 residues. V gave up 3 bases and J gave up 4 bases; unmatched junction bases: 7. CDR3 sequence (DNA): TGTGCCAGCAGCTTGGCCCCCGGGACAGGGTACAATGAGCAGTTCTTC. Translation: CASSLAPGTGYNEQFF. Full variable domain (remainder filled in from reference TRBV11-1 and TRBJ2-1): EAEVAQSPRYKITEKSQAVAFWCDPISGHATLYWYRQILGQGPELLVQFQDESVVDDSQLPKDRFSAERLKGVDSTLKIQPAELGDSAMYLCASSLAPGTGYNEQFFGPGTRLTVL.

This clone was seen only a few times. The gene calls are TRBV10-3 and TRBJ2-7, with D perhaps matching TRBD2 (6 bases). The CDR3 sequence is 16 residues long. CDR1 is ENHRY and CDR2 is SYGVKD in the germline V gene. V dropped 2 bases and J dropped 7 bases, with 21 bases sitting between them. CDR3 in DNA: TGTGCCATCAGTGAGCCAGCCGGGACTTACCTACAGGAGCAGTACTTC. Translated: CAISEPAGTYLQEQYF.

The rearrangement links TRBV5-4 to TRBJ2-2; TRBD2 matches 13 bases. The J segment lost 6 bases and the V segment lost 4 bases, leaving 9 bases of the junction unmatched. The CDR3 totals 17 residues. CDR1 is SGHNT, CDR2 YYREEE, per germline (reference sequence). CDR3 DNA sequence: TGTGCCAGCAGCCCTGGACTAGCGGGGGTTACACCCGGGGAGCTGTTTTTT. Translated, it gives CASSPGLAGVTPGELFF.

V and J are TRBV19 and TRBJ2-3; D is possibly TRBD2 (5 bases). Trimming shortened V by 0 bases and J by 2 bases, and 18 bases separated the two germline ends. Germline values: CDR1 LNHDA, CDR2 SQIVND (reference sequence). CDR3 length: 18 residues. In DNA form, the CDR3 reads TGTGCCAGTAGTATAGATCTATTCGAAGCGAGGGCCACAGATACGCAGTATTTT. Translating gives CASSIDLFEARATDTQYF.

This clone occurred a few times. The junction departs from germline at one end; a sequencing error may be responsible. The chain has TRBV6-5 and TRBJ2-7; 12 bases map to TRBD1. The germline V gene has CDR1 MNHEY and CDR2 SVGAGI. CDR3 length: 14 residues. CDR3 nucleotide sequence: TGTGCCATCAGTTCGGGACAGGGGGCGAATGAGCAGTACTTC. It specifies CAISSGQGANEQYF.

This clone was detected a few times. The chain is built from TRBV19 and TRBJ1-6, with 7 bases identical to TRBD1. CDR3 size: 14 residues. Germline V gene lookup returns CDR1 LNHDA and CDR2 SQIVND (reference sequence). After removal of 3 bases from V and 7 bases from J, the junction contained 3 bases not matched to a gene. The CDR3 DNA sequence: TGTGCCAGTAGTATGACAGGGATGAATTCACCCCTCCACTTT. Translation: CASSMTGMNSPLHF.

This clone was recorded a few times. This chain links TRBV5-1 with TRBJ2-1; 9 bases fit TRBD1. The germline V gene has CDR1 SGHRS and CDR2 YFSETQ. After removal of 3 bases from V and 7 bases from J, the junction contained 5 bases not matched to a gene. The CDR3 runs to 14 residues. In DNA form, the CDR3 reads TGCGCCAGCAGCTCCGGGACAGGGAGAAATGAGCAGTTCTTC. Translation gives CASSSGTGRNEQFF.

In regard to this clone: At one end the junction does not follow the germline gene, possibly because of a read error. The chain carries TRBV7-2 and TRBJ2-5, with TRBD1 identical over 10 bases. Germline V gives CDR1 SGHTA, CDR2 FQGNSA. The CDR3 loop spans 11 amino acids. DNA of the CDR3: TGTGCCAGCAGCCTCGACAGGGGGCAAGACTTC. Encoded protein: CASSLDRGQDF.

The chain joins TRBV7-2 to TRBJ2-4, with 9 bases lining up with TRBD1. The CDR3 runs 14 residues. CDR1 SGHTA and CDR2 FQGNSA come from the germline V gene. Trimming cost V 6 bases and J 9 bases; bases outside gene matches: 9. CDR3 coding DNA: TGTGCCAGCAGTTCCGGGACAGGGTTAATCATTCAGTACTTC. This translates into CASSSGTGLIIQYF.

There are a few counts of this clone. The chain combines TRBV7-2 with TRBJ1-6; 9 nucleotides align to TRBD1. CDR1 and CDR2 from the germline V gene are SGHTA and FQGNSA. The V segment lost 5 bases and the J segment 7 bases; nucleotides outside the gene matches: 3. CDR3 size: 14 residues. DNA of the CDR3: TGTGCCAGCAGCCAAGGACAGGGGAATTCACCCCTCCACTTT. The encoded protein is CASSQGQGNSPLHF.

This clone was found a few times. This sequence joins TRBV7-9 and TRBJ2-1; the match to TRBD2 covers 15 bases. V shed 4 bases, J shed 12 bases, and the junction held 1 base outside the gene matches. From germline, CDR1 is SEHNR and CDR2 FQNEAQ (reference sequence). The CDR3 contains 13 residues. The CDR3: CASSWTSGGAQFF. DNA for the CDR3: TGTGCCAGCAGCTGGACTAGCGGGGGGGCGCAGTTCTTC. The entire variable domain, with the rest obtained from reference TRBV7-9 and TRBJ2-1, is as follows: DTGVSQNPRHKITKRGQNVTFRCDPISEHNRLYWYRQTLGQGPEFLTYFQNEAQLEKSRLLSDRFSAERPKGSFSTLEIQRTEQGDSAMYLCASSWTSGGAQFFGPGTRLTVL.